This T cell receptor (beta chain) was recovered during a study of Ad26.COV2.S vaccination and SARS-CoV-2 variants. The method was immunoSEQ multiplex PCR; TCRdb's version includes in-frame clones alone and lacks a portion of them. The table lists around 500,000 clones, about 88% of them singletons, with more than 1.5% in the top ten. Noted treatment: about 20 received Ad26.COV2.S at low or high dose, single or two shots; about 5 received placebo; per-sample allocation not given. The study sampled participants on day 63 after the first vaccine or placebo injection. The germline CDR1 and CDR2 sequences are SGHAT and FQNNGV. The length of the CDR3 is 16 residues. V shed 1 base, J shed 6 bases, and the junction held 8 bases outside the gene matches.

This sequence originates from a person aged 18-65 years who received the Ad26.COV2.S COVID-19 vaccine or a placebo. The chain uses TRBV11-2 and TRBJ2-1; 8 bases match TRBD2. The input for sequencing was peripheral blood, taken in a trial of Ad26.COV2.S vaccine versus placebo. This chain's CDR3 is CASSLVLASGFNEQFF. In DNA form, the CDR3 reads TGTGCCAGCAGCTTAGTCTTGGCTAGCGGGTTCAATGAGCAGTTCTTC.